This entry lists 24 T cell receptor beta chains sequenced from one sample in a study of blood T cell repertoires in COVID-19. Libraries were prepared by immunoSEQ multiplex PCR; TCRdb keeps only in-frame clonotypes and omits some of them. Of roughly 190,000 clones in the sample, about 85% are singletons; the top ten hold 6% to 7.5%. Sequencing was done on a sample of peripheral blood. Receptor source: a woman aged 80 or over in a cohort sampled during active or convalescent COVID-19.

The chain employs TRBV11-2 and TRBJ2-3, with 9 positions matching TRBD2. The germline CDR1 and CDR2 sequences are SGHAT and FQNNGV. Losses at the gene ends were 5 bases for V and 10 bases for J; bases not matched to a gene: 7. CDR3 size: 13 residues. CDR3 region: CASSQGGRGPQYF. DNA for the CDR3: TGTGCCAGCAGCCAAGGCGGGAGGGGCCCGCAGTATTTT.

This chain links TRBV2 with TRBJ2-2; unclear D gene. The CDR3 is made up of 15 amino acids. Per germline, CDR1 SNHLY and CDR2 FYNNEI. V lost 5 bases, J lost 4 bases, and 14 bases lay in between. CDR3 in DNA: TGTGCCAGCAGTTCCCGGGTACGGAGCACCGGGGAGCTGTTTTTT. Translating gives CASSSRVRSTGELFF.

The rearrangement uses TRBV3-1 (or the pseudogene TRBV3-2) and TRBJ2-2, with D uncertain. Trimming took off 6 bases at V and 0 bases at J, with 11 bases between the two ends. CDR3 size: 15 residues. The germline V gene has CDR1 LGHDT and CDR2 YNNKEL (reference sequence). The CDR3 nucleotides are TGTGCCAGCAGTGAGTCCGCCGCGAACACCGGGGAGCTGTTTTTT. Translating gives CASSESAANTGELFF.

This clone was seen a handful of times. J is TRBJ1-1 and V is TRBV7-9, with 8 positions matching TRBD1. The length of the CDR3 is 15 residues. Losses at the gene ends were 5 bases for V and 4 bases for J; bases not matched to a gene: 9. Germline V gene sequence: CDR1 SEHNR, CDR2 FQNEAQ (reference sequence). The CDR3 bases are TGTGCCAGCAGCGATGCAGGGGGCAGGCGCACTGAAGCTTTCTTT. Translated, it gives CASSDAGGRRTEAFF.

This clone was detected a few times. The chain combines TRBV28 with TRBJ1-3, with 9 bases fitting TRBD1. CDR3 length: 15 amino acids. The J segment lost 3 bases and the V segment lost 6 bases, leaving 6 bases of the junction unmatched. Germline loops: CDR1 MDHEN, CDR2 SYDVKM. The CDR3 sequence is CASSADRGGGNTIYF. Written as DNA, the CDR3 is TGTGCCAGCAGCGCGGACAGGGGCGGTGGAAACACCATATATTTT.

As regards this clone: Germline is not matched at one junction end, which may reflect a read error. The V and J genes are TRBV2 and TRBJ2-1, with 8 bases matching TRBD2. There are 15 residues in the CDR3. Germline V gene sequence: CDR1 SNHLY, CDR2 FYNNEI. Written as DNA, the CDR3 is TGTGCCAGCAGTGGGACTAGCCGATCCTTCAATGAGCAGTTCTTC. Translation: CASSGTSRSFNEQFF.

The rearrangement joins TRBV12-3 or TRBV12-4 to TRBJ2-5; weak D call: TRBD1 (6 bases). Trimming stripped 5 bases from V and 2 bases from J, with 9 bases between. The CDR3 loop spans 13 amino acids. In DNA, the CDR3 is TGTGCCAGCAGTCGTGGACAGCAAGAGACCCAGTACTTC. Translated: CASSRGQQETQYF.

The chain joins TRBV3-1 (or the pseudogene TRBV3-2) to TRBJ1-1; TRBD1 agrees at 7 bases. There are 13 residues in the CDR3. Germline CDR1 LGHDT, CDR2 YNNKEL (reference sequence). The ends lost 7 bases at V and 7 bases at J; junction bases unmatched: 9. CDR3 loop: CASTDRVGGEAFF. DNA for the CDR3: TGTGCCAGCACCGACAGGGTCGGAGGTGAAGCTTTCTTT.

The gene calls are TRBV12-2 and TRBJ2-3; no check of the table's D call, TRBD1, against the DNA was made. TRBV12-2 corresponds to a pseudogene. The CDR3 is made up of 16 amino acids. Here the CDR3 reads CASRLAGRKSTDTQYF. CDR3 nucleotides: TGTGCAAGTCGCTTAGCTGGGCGCAAGAGCACAGATACGCAGTATTTT.

The chain couples TRBV5-6 to TRBJ1-4; the match to TRBD1 covers 9 bases. Germline-derived CDR1 and CDR2 are SGHDT and YYEEEE. This CDR3 is built from 14 residues. V gave up 5 bases and J gave up 3 bases; unmatched junction bases: 2. The CDR3 DNA reads TGTGCCAGCAGGACAGGGGGGGCTAATGAAAAACTGTTTTTT. Protein product: CASRTGGANEKLFF.

V is TRBV6-2 or TRBV6-3 and J is TRBJ1-3; perhaps TRBD1 as D (6 bases). This CDR3 contains 15 residues. V shed 4 bases and J shed 0 bases, with 10 bases lying between them. CDR1 is MNHEY and CDR2 is SVGEGT in the germline V gene. The CDR3 sequence is CASSFGQHSGNTIYF. CDR3 bases: TGTGCCAGCAGTTTTGGACAGCACTCTGGAAACACCATATATTTT.

The chain employs TRBV24-1 and TRBJ2-1; D is perhaps TRBD2 (6 bases). This CDR3 comprises 11 residues. Trimming pared 12 bases from V and 4 bases from J, leaving 9 bases between. From germline, CDR1 is KGHDR and CDR2 SFDVKD. This chain's CDR3 is CAAGLYNEQFF. CDR3 sequence (DNA): TGTGCCGCAGGACTATACAATGAGCAGTTCTTC.

This clone was seen more than once but under ten times. The V gene is TRBV5-6, the J gene TRBJ1-1; the match to TRBD1 covers 8 bases. There are 13 residues in the CDR3. V was clipped by 4 bases and J by 4 bases; unmatched bases: 3. Germline CDR1 and CDR2: SGHDT and YYEEEE. The chain's CDR3 is CASSPDRVTEAFF. The CDR3 DNA reads TGTGCCAGCAGCCCGGACAGGGTCACTGAAGCTTTCTTT.

This chain links TRBV15 with TRBJ2-7, with a tentative D call TRBD1 (5 bases). Germline V gene sequence: CDR1 LNHNV, CDR2 YYDKDF (reference sequence). CDR3 length: 19 amino acids. Trimming shortened V by 1 base and J by 5 bases, and 27 bases separated the two germline ends. The CDR3 nucleotides read TGTGCCACCAGCAGAGGAAGGCAGGGATTCCCGTCCCTTACTGACGAGCAGTACTTC. It translates to CATSRGRQGFPSLTDEQYF.

The V call is TRBV28, the J call TRBJ1-1; D is uncertain. V gave up 2 bases and J gave up 0 bases, with 13 bases separating them. From germline, CDR1 is MDHEN and CDR2 SYDVKM. This CDR3 spans 16 amino acids. CDR3 residues: CASSLSGLELNTEAFF. The CDR3 DNA sequence: TGTGCCAGCAGTTTAAGCGGGCTAGAATTGAACACTGAAGCTTTCTTT.

The rearrangement joins TRBV3-1 (or the pseudogene TRBV3-2) to TRBJ1-2, with D maybe TRBD1 (6 bases). The CDR3 covers 17 residues. The germline V gene encodes CDR1 LGHDT and CDR2 YNNKEL (reference sequence). V lost 6 bases, J lost 4 bases, and 24 bases lay in between. The CDR3 spells CASRSRPHEGDVYGYTF. The DNA of the CDR3 is TGTGCCAGCAGATCAAGACCCCATGAGGGGGACGTCTATGGCTACACCTTC.

The chain employs TRBV5-5 and TRBJ2-3, with TRBD2 matching over 11 bases. The germline V gene encodes CDR1 SGHKS and CDR2 YYEKEE (reference sequence). V gave up 3 bases and J gave up 2 bases; unmatched junction bases: 5. The CDR3 loop spans 16 amino acids. The CDR3: CASSYTSGRPTDTQYF. The CDR3 nucleotides read TGTGCCAGCAGCTACACTAGCGGGAGACCCACAGATACGCAGTATTTT.

The rearrangement links TRBV5-1 to TRBJ1-2; 7 bases fit TRBD1. The V segment lost 0 bases and the J segment 0 bases; nucleotides outside the gene matches: 14. The CDR3 runs 19 residues. CDR1 and CDR2 from the germline V gene are SGHRS and YFSETQ. In DNA form, the CDR3 reads TGCGCCAGCAGCTTGGCCGGAACCGGGACAGCGAACCCTAACTATGGCTACACCTTC. Translation: CASSLAGTGTANPNYGYTF.

The rearrangement links TRBV15 to TRBJ2-3; weak D call: TRBD1 (6 bases). Trimming stripped 1 base from V and 6 bases from J, with 14 bases between. CDR3 size: 15 residues. CDR1 is LNHNV, CDR2 YYDKDF, per germline (reference sequence). In nucleotides, the CDR3 is TGTGCCACCAGCAGAGGGGGGCAATCGAGGGATACGCAGTATTTT. Translated: CATSRGGQSRDTQYF.

This rearrangement joins TRBV19 to TRBJ2-3; D perhaps matches TRBD2 (5 bases). The germline V and J ends were trimmed by 5 bases and 0 bases, with 18 bases remaining between them. There are 17 residues in the CDR3. Germline assignment: CDR1 LNHDA and CDR2 SQIVND (reference sequence). CDR3 sequence: CASSRTGIFDSTDTQYF. Here the CDR3 DNA reads TGTGCCAGTAGTCGAACCGGGATCTTCGATAGCACAGATACGCAGTATTTT.

The V call is TRBV19, the J call TRBJ2-4, with TRBD1 identical over 7 bases. CDR1 and CDR2 (germline): LNHDA, SQIVND (reference sequence). V was pared by 4 bases and J by 0 bases, with 9 bases of the junction left unmatched. This CDR3 spans 17 amino acids. The CDR3 spells CASSSRDSLLAKNIQYF. CDR3 nucleotides: TGTGCCAGTAGTAGCCGGGACAGTCTACTAGCCAAAAACATTCAGTACTTC.

The chain is built from TRBV12-3 or TRBV12-4 and TRBJ2-1, with 7 bases lining up with TRBD2. CDR3 length equals 13 residues. Germline trimming cut 9 bases from V and 8 bases from J; bases unmatched to any gene: 10. This CDR3 reads CASSLGRGDEQFF. CDR3 sequence (DNA): TGTGCCAGTAGTCTGGGCCGGGGGGATGAGCAGTTCTTC.

This clone was detected a few times. The chain carries TRBV12-3 or TRBV12-4 and TRBJ2-6; D remains unclear. The CDR3 runs 13 residues. V lost 4 bases to trimming and J lost 4 bases, with 5 bases between them. CDR3 residues: CASSSGGANVLTF. The CDR3 nucleotides read TGTGCCAGCAGTTCAGGAGGGGCCAACGTCCTGACTTTC.

The chain combines TRBV7-2 with TRBJ2-7; D is possibly TRBD1 (6 bases). The CDR3 length is 17 residues. Trimming cost V 1 base and J 0 bases, with 16 bases left between them. CDR1 is SGHTA and CDR2 is FQGNSA in the germline V gene. The CDR3, as DNA: TGTGCCAGCAGCTTAGTCCACCTAACAGGGAGCTCCTACGAGCAGTACTTC. The encoded protein is CASSLVHLTGSSYEQYF.